This T cell receptor beta chain was sequenced in a study of T cell changes during pregnancy in multiple sclerosis. Only in-frame clones appear in the TCRdb table, and some are missing; sequencing was by immunoSEQ multiplex PCR. Of about 44,000 clones in the sample, roughly 96% were seen once. The V segment lost 1 base and the J segment 2 bases; nucleotides outside the gene matches: 12. Germline V gives CDR1 SGDLS, CDR2 YYNGEE. This CDR3 has 18 residues. This clone was counted a single time. This sequence was found in a female donor with multiple sclerosis, enrolled in a pregnancy study. The sequenced sample was peripheral blood, obtained in the second trimester of pregnancy. The chain carries TRBV9 and TRBJ2-3; 8 positions agree with TRBD2. CDR3 sequence (DNA): TGTGCCAGCAGCGTAACATCGGGGGGGTTGGGCCACACAGATACGCAGTATTTT. It is translated as CASSVTSGGLGHTDTQYF.